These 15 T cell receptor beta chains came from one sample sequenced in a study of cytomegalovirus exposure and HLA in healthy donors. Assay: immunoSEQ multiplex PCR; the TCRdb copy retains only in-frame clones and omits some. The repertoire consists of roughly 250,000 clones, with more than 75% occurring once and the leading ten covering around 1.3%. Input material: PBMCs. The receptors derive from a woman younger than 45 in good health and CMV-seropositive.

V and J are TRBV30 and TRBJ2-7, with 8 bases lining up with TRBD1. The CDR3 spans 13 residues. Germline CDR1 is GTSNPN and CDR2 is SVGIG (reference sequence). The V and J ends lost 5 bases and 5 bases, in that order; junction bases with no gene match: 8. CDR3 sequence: CAWSQDRVNEQYF. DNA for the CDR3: TGTGCCTGGTCTCAGGACAGGGTCAACGAGCAGTACTTC.

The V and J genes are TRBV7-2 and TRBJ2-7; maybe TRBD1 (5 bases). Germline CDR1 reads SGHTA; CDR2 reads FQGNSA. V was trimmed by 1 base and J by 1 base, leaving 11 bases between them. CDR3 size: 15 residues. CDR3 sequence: CASSLEGGASYEQYF. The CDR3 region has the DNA TGTGCCAGCAGCTTAGAAGGTGGGGCATCCTACGAGCAGTACTTC. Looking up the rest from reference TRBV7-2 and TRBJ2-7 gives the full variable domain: GAGVSQSPSNKVTEKGKDVELRCDPISGHTALYWYRQSLGQGLEFLIYFQGNSAPDKSGLPSDRFSAERTGGSVSTLTIQRTQQEDSAVYLCASSLEGGASYEQYFGPGTRLTVT.

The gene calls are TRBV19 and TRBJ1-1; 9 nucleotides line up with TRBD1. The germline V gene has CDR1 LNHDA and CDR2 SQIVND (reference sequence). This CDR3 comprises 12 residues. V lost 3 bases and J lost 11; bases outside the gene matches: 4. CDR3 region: CASSMGQGFAFF. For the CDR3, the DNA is TGTGCCAGTAGTATGGGACAGGGTTTTGCTTTCTTT. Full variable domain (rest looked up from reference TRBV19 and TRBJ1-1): DGGITQSPKYLFRKEGQNVTLSCEQNLNHDAMYWYRQDPGQGLRLIYYSQIVNDFQKGDIAEGYSVSREKKESFPLTVTSAQKNPTAFYLCASSMGQGFAFFGQGTRLTVV.

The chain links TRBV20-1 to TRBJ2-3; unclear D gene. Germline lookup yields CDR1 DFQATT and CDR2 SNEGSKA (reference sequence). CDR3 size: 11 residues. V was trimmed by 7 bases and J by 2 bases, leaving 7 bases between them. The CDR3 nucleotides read TGCAGTGTACGGGTCACAGATACGCAGTATTTT. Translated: CSVRVTDTQYF.

This chain's CDR3 is CASSLSRGRRTEAFF. CDR3 nucleotide sequence: TGTGCCAGCAGTTTATCCAGGGGACGCAGGACTGAAGCTTTCTTT. The rearrangement joins TRBV27 to TRBJ1-1; tentative D call: TRBD1 (6 bases). Germline CDR1 and CDR2: MNHEY and SMNVEV (reference sequence). V shed 0 bases and J shed 5 bases, with 13 bases lying between them. The CDR3 length is 15 residues.

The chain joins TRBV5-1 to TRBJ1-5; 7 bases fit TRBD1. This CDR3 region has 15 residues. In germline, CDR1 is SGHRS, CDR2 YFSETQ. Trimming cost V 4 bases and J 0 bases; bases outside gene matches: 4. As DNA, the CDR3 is TGCGCCAGCAGCCCGGGGGACAGTAGCAATCAGCCCCAGCATTTT. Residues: CASSPGDSSNQPQHF.

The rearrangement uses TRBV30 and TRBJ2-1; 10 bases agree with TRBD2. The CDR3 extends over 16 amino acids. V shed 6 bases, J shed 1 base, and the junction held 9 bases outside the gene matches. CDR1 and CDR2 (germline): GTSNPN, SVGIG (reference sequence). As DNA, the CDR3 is TGTGCCTGCCGTCTAAGCGGGAGGGCGTCCTACAATGAGCAGTTCTTC. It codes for CACRLSGRASYNEQFF.

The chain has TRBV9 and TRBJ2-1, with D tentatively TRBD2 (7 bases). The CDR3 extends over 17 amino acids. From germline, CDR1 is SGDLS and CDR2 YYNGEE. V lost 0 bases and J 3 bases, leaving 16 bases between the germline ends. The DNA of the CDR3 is TGTGCCAGCAGCGTAGAGGGGGGGGGTAGTGACTACAATGAGCAGTTCTTC. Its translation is CASSVEGGGSDYNEQFF.

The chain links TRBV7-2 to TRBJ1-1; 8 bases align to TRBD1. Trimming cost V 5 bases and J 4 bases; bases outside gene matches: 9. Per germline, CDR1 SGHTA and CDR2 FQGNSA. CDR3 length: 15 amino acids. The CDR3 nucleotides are TGTGCCAGCAGCCAACGGGCAGGGGGCATCACTGAAGCTTTCTTT. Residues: CASSQRAGGITEAFF. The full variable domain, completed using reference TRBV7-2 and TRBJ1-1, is GAGVSQSPSNKVTEKGKDVELRCDPISGHTALYWYRQSLGQGLEFLIYFQGNSAPDKSGLPSDRFSAERTGGSVSTLTIQRTQQEDSAVYLCASSQRAGGITEAFFGQGTRLTVV.

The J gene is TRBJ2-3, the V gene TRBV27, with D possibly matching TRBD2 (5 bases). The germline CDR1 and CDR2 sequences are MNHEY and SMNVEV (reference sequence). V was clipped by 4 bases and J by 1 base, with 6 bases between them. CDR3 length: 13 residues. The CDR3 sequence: CASSYSGTDTQYF. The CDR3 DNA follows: TGTGCCAGCAGTTATAGCGGCACAGATACGCAGTATTTT.

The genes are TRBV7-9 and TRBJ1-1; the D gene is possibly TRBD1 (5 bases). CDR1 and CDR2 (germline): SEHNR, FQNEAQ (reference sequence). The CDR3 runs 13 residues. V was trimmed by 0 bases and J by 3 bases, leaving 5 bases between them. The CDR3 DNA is TGTGCCAGCAGCTTAGCAGGGGACACTGAAGCTTTCTTT. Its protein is CASSLAGDTEAFF.

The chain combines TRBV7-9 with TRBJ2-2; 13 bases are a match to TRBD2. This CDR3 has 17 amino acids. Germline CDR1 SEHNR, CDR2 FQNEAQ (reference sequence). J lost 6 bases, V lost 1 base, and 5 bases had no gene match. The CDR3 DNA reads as TGTGCCAGCAGCTTAGGACTAGCGGGAGGTCCCCCCGGGGAGCTGTTTTTT. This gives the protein CASSLGLAGGPPGELFF.

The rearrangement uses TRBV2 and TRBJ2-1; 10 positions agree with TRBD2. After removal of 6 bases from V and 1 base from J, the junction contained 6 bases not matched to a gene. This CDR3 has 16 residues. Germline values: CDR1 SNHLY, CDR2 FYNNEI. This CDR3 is CASSVLAGESYNEQFF. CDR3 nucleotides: TGTGCCAGCAGCGTGCTAGCGGGGGAGTCCTACAATGAGCAGTTCTTC.

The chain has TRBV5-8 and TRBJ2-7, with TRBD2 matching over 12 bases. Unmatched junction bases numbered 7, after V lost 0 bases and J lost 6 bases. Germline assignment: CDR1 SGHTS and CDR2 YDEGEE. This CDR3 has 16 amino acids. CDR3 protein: CASSLAGASGRGEQYF. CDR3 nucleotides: TGTGCCAGCAGCTTGGCAGGGGCTAGCGGGAGGGGCGAGCAGTACTTC. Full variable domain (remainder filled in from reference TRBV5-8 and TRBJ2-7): EAGVTQSPTHLIKTRGQQATLRCSPISGHTSVYWYQQALGLGLQFLLWYDEGEERNRGNFPPRFSGRQFPNYSSELNVNALELEDSALYLCASSLAGASGRGEQYFGPGTRLTVT.

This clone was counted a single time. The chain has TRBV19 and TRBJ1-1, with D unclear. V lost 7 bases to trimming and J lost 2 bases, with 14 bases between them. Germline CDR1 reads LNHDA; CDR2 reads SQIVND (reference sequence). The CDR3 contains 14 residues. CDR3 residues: CASNLGSINTEAFF. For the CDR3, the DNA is TGTGCCAGTAACCTGGGGAGCATAAACACTGAAGCTTTCTTT.